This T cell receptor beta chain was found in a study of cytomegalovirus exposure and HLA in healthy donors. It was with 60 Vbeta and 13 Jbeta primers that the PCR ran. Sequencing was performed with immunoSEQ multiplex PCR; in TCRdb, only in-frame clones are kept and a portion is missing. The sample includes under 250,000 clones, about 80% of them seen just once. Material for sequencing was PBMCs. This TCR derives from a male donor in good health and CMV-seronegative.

For the CDR3, the DNA is TGTGCCAGCAGCTTAGGAATCGGCAGGGGGCTCGAGCAGTACTTC. The encoded protein is CASSLGIGRGLEQYF. The chain employs TRBV7-9 and TRBJ2-7, with TRBD1 matching 8 bases. V gave up 1 base and J gave up 6 bases; unmatched junction bases: 8. Germline lookup yields CDR1 SEHNR and CDR2 FQNEAQ (reference sequence). The CDR3 extends over 15 amino acids.